The 23 T cell receptor beta chains given below trace back to one sample, sequenced in a study of cytomegalovirus exposure and HLA in healthy donors. The study ran its PCR with 60 Vbeta and 13 Jbeta primers. The protocol was immunoSEQ multiplex PCR, while the TCRdb copy is restricted to in-frame clones and leaves out a portion. The table lists about 200,000 clones, around 75% of them singletons. Sequences were obtained from PBMCs. The source of these receptors is a male donor in good health and CMV-seropositive.

The chain links TRBV7-8 to TRBJ2-5; the D gene is possibly TRBD1 (8 bases). This CDR3 is built from 15 residues. Trimming took 2 bases from V and 0 from J, leaving 10 bases between them. Germline V gene lookup returns CDR1 SGHVS and CDR2 FQNEAQ. CDR3 sequence (DNA): TGTGCCAGCAGCTTAACAGGGGGGGACCAAGAGACCCAGTACTTC. It codes for CASSLTGGDQETQYF. The whole variable domain, remainder taken from reference TRBV7-8 and TRBJ2-5, is GAGVSQSPRYKVAKRGQDVALRCDPISGHVSLFWYQQALGQGPEFLTYFQNEAQLDKSGLPSDRFFAERPEGSVSTLKIQRTQQEDSAVYLCASSLTGGDQETQYFGPGTRLLVL.

V and J are TRBV7-2 and TRBJ1-5, with 7 nucleotides matching TRBD1. This CDR3 spans 15 amino acids. V shed 5 bases and J 5 bases; nucleotides not matched to a gene: 9. CDR1 is SGHTA and CDR2 is FQGNSA in the germline V gene. The CDR3 loop reads CASSTGAGSHQPQHF. The CDR3 DNA is TGTGCCAGCAGCACAGGGGCCGGGAGCCATCAGCCCCAGCATTTT.

In nucleotides, the CDR3 is TGCGCCAGCAGCCAAACCTGGGCCATACACACCGGGGAGCTGTTTTTT. Translating it yields CASSQTWAIHTGELFF. V usage is TRBV4-3 and J usage is TRBJ2-2; D unresolved. This CDR3 is built from 16 residues. V lost 2 bases and J lost 3, with 13 bases in between. Germline V gene data show CDR1 as LGHNA and CDR2 as YSLEER.

This clone was seen only once. The chain employs TRBV11-2 and TRBJ2-7; 9 positions match TRBD2. Trimming removed 0 bases from V and 3 bases from J; junction bases left unmatched: 9. Germline CDR1 is SGHAT and CDR2 is FQNNGV. The CDR3 is made up of 17 amino acids. CDR3 region: CASSLDASGKRVYEQYF. The CDR3 coding sequence is TGTGCCAGCAGCTTAGACGCTAGCGGGAAAAGGGTCTACGAGCAGTACTTC.

With regard to this clone: Relative to the germline gene, one junction end is altered; a read error may explain this. The V call is TRBV7-9, the J call TRBJ2-1; 14 positions agree with TRBD2. The CDR3 consists of 15 residues. Germline loops: CDR1 SEHNR, CDR2 FQNEAQ (reference sequence). CDR3 nucleotide sequence: TGTTCCAGCAGCGTCGGGACTAGCGGGAGCAATGAGCAGTTCTTC. The encoded protein is CSSSVGTSGSNEQFF. The full variable domain, with the rest looked up from reference TRBV7-9 and TRBJ2-1, is DTGVSQNPRHKITKRGQNVTFRCDPISEHNRLYWYRQTLGQGPEFLTYFQNEAQLEKSRLLSDRFSAERPKGSFSTLEIQRTEQGDSAMYLCSSSVGTSGSNEQFFGPGTRLTVL.

The genes are TRBV7-2 and TRBJ1-2; D might be TRBD1 (5 bases). Between the trimmed V and J ends, which lost 7 bases and 7 bases, there was a span of 19 bases. This CDR3 has 14 residues. The germline V gene encodes CDR1 SGHTA and CDR2 FQGNSA. CDR3 amino acids: CASTTGGGFSGYTF. Written as DNA, the CDR3 is TGTGCCAGCACCACGGGTGGGGGGTTCAGTGGCTACACCTTC. The full variable domain, its missing parts supplied by reference TRBV7-2 and TRBJ1-2, is GAGVSQSPSNKVTEKGKDVELRCDPISGHTALYWYRQSLGQGLEFLIYFQGNSAPDKSGLPSDRFSAERTGGSVSTLTIQRTQQEDSAVYLCASTTGGGFSGYTFGSGTRLTVV.

This chain joins TRBV21-1 and TRBJ2-7; TRBD1 is taken as the D call from the table, unchecked against the DNA. TRBV21-1 is reported as a pseudogene. The CDR3 is 14 residues long. This chain's CDR3 is CASSKECSSYEQYF. CDR3 DNA sequence: TGTGCCAGCAGCAAAGAATGCAGCTCCTACGAGCAGTACTTC.

The V gene is TRBV28, the J gene TRBJ2-5; 7 positions match TRBD2. CDR3 length: 17 amino acids. V dropped 6 bases and J dropped 5; count of bases not matched to a gene: 18. Germline assignment: CDR1 MDHEN and CDR2 SYDVKM. The CDR3 sequence is CASRPPPGGFVSETQYF. CDR3 bases: TGTGCCAGCAGGCCGCCCCCCGGGGGGTTCGTGAGTGAGACCCAGTACTTC. Combining the CDR3 with reference TRBV28 and TRBJ2-5 gives the whole variable domain DVKVTQSSRYLVKRTGEKVFLECVQDMDHENMFWYRQDPGLGLRLIYFSYDVKMKEKGDIPEGYSVSREKKERFSLILESASTNQTSMYLCASRPPPGGFVSETQYFGPGTRLLVL.

V and J are TRBV7-6 and TRBJ1-4, with unresolved D. This CDR3 spans 15 amino acids. Germline CDR1 and CDR2: SGHVS and FNYEAQ. V lost 2 bases to trimming and J lost 0 bases, with 7 bases between them. This chain's CDR3 is CASSLNTATNEKLFF. The CDR3 DNA is TGTGCCAGCAGCTTAAATACTGCAACTAATGAAAAACTGTTTTTT.

The J gene is TRBJ2-7, the V gene TRBV28, with D perhaps TRBD2 (7 bases). V was pared by 2 bases and J by 3 bases, with 17 bases between. Germline CDR1 reads MDHEN; CDR2 reads SYDVKM. The CDR3 covers 16 residues. The CDR3 sequence is CASSLEGGRRGYEQYF. The CDR3 DNA follows: TGTGCCAGCAGTTTAGAGGGGGGGAGGAGAGGCTACGAGCAGTACTTC. Full variable domain (outside the CDR3, taken from reference TRBV28 and TRBJ2-7): DVKVTQSSRYLVKRTGEKVFLECVQDMDHENMFWYRQDPGLGLRLIYFSYDVKMKEKGDIPEGYSVSREKKERFSLILESASTNQTSMYLCASSLEGGRRGYEQYFGPGTRLTVT.

The chain employs TRBV13 and TRBJ2-6, with 7 bases fitting TRBD1. CDR3 size: 20 residues. V lost 10 bases to trimming and J lost 0 bases; unmatched junction nucleotides: 21. Germline CDR1 PRHDT, CDR2 FYEKMQ (reference sequence). The CDR3 coding sequence is TGTGCCACCCCGGGACAGTCAGTTTTAGGACCCCCCTCTGGGGCCAACGTCCTGACTTTC. Amino acid sequence: CATPGQSVLGPPSGANVLTF.

The rearrangement uses TRBV30 and TRBJ2-1, with a weak D call TRBD2 (5 bases). CDR1 and CDR2 (germline): GTSNPN, SVGIG (reference sequence). The CDR3 spans 14 residues. V was trimmed by 4 bases and J by 9 bases, leaving 19 bases between them. The CDR3 nucleotides are TGTGCCTGGAAGGCGCCTAGCAGGTGGGGTGAGCAGTTCTTC. This encodes CAWKAPSRWGEQFF.

CDR3 sequence: CASSIPPGGSSYNEQFF. The CDR3 nucleotides are TGTGCCAGTAGTATTCCCCCCGGCGGGAGCTCCTACAATGAGCAGTTCTTC. This rearrangement joins TRBV19 to TRBJ2-1; 7 nucleotides agree with TRBD2. Germline CDR1 reads LNHDA; CDR2 reads SQIVND (reference sequence). The V gene end was trimmed by 3 bases and the J gene end by 0 bases; junction bases not matched to a gene: 8. This CDR3 is 17 amino acids long.

The rearrangement joins TRBV7-6 to TRBJ2-7; D might be TRBD2 (5 bases). Germline-derived CDR1 and CDR2 are SGHVS and FNYEAQ. The CDR3 runs to 12 residues. V lost 6 bases and J 6 bases, leaving 12 bases between the germline ends. CDR3 region: CASSTNEGEQYF. The CDR3 bases are TGTGCCAGCAGTACCAACGAGGGCGAGCAGTACTTC.

V and J are TRBV11-3 and TRBJ2-1, with D perhaps matching TRBD2 (5 bases). The CDR3 sequence is 15 residues long. Germline V CDR1 and CDR2: SGHNT, YENEEA. V lost 0 bases, J lost 7 bases, and 13 bases lay in between. In nucleotides, the CDR3 is TGTGCCAGCAGCTTAGAGTCTAGCCGAGAGAATGAGCAGTTCTTC. It specifies CASSLESSRENEQFF.

The rearrangement uses TRBV6-6 and TRBJ2-7, with 7 bases matching TRBD1. With 5 bases clipped from V and 6 bases from J, the junction kept 7 bases outside the gene matches. CDR1 MNHNY and CDR2 SVGAGI come from the germline V gene (reference sequence). The CDR3 has 13 residues. In nucleotides, the CDR3 is TGTGCCAGCAGTATAGACAGGGCTCTCGAGCAGTACTTC. Its protein is CASSIDRALEQYF.

The chain links TRBV12-2 to TRBJ1-2; the table assigns TRBD1, which was not confirmed against the DNA. TRBV12-2 counts as a pseudogene. The CDR3 runs 16 residues. The CDR3 loop reads CASRSGTTVGDYGYTF. The CDR3 DNA sequence: TGTGCAAGTCGCTCCGGAACGACAGTAGGGGACTATGGCTACACCTTC.

V is TRBV25-1 and J is TRBJ2-1; TRBD1 aligns across 8 bases. There are 15 residues in the CDR3. V lost 3 bases, J lost 13 bases, and 14 bases stayed unmatched. Germline loops: CDR1 MGHDK, CDR2 SYGVNS. CDR3 in DNA: TGTGCCAGCAGTGAGCCCGGGACAGGTGTGTCCCTACAGTTCTTC. Its protein product is CASSEPGTGVSLQFF. The full variable domain, its missing parts supplied by reference TRBV25-1 and TRBJ2-1, is EADIYQTPRYLVIGTGKKITLECSQTMGHDKMYWYQQDPGMELHLIHYSYGVNSTEKGDLSSESTVSRIRTEHFPLTLESARPSHTSQYLCASSEPGTGVSLQFFGPGTRLTVL.

V is TRBV7-2 and J is TRBJ2-7, with 8 nucleotides matching TRBD2. With V trimmed by 3 bases and J by 4 bases, 8 bases remained unmatched. Germline CDR1 SGHTA, CDR2 FQGNSA. This CDR3 has 15 amino acids. The DNA for the CDR3 is TGTGCCAGCAGCTTTATCGGGGGGGCTGTGTACGAGCAGTACTTC. Amino acids: CASSFIGGAVYEQYF.

This clone was counted between two and nine times. As DNA, the CDR3 is TGTGCCAGCAGCTTGCCCACGGGACTAGCGGGAGGGCCGTCAGATACGCAGTATTTT. Translated: CASSLPTGLAGGPSDTQYF. The rearrangement joins TRBV7-2 to TRBJ2-3, with 16 bases matching TRBD2. CDR1 SGHTA and CDR2 FQGNSA come from the germline V gene. This CDR3 comprises 19 residues. The J segment lost 4 bases and the V segment lost 3 bases, leaving 10 bases of the junction unmatched.

This chain joins TRBV6-5 and TRBJ2-7; maybe TRBD2 (5 bases). Trimming took 5 bases from V and 4 from J, leaving 15 bases between them. Germline values: CDR1 MNHEY, CDR2 SVGAGI. The CDR3 contains 14 residues. CDR3 loop: CASSADWVSYEQYF. The CDR3 coding sequence is TGTGCCAGCAGTGCGGACTGGGTATCTTACGAGCAGTACTTC.

The gene calls are TRBV6-5 and TRBJ2-7, with 8 bases identical to TRBD1. The CDR3 covers 15 residues. J lost 3 bases, V lost 4 bases, and 8 bases had no gene match. Germline V lookup: CDR1 MNHEY, CDR2 SVGAGI. The CDR3 DNA follows: TGTGCCAGCAGTTCCTACAGGGGGAACTTCTACGAGCAGTACTTC. It specifies CASSSYRGNFYEQYF.

The genes are TRBV5-6 and TRBJ1-5; no clear D. This CDR3 is 14 amino acids long. Looked up from germline, CDR1 is SGHDT and CDR2 is YYEEEE. Trimming pared 0 bases from V and 7 bases from J, leaving 11 bases between. CDR3 nucleotide sequence: TGTGCCAGCAGCTTGGGAGGGAGGGAGCAGCCCCAGCATTTT. It yields the protein CASSLGGREQPQHF.